A selection of T cell receptor beta chains follows, all from one sample in a study of blood T cell repertoires in COVID-19. Generated by immunoSEQ multiplex PCR, the TCRdb table keeps only in-frame clones and is missing some. The table has approximately 59,000 clones, more than 75% seen once; the top ten hold approximately 4.5%. Sequencing was carried out using peripheral blood. The receptors originated from a man in his forties with active COVID-19. Both conserved end residues are part of each CDR3. Clone sizes are given selectively: once, few, many, or a class where the clone is expanded.

CDR3 | size | V
CASSEGMTGNQPQHF | . | TRBV6-1
CATSRVGGSNTEAFF | . | TRBV15
CASGSRYNEQFF | . | TRBV27
CASSLQGNKLFF | few | TRBV7-9
CASSSEGSLGEKLFF | . | TRBV7-6
CASSWGTAAQGSPLHF | once | TRBV5-4
CASSLDSPSTDTQYF | . | TRBV6-5
CSVAGGGAETQYF | few | TRBV29-1
CASIGEGHTDTQYF | . | TRBV6-6
CATSSNTGGAHRSSYEQYF | . | TRBV15
CASSVEGSGSYNEQFF | . | TRBV9
CASSYPITSGASYEQYF | . | TRBV6-2/TRBV6-3
CAWGLLTNTDTQYF | . | TRBV30
CASSERRTSGTGELFF | . | TRBV9
CASSRVRGGQGNYNEQFF | . | TRBV7-9
CASSARRGFDNEQFF | . | TRBV10-1
CASSARRTGTANYGYTF | . | TRBV2
CASSQAGGRRGELFF | . | TRBV4-1
CASSLNSGFATPYEQYF | . | TRBV18
CASSLDTGSNGYTF | . | TRBV5-1
CASSINPDRGDTQYF | . | TRBV7-6
CASRPQGTSNQPQHF | . | TRBV28
CATSLEDRYDTEAFF | . | TRBV15